This record concerns one T cell receptor beta chain sequence. The antigen is undetermined. The researchers obtained blood RNA from unsorted whole blood and also extracted germline DNA. Synthesis of TCR beta cDNA was carried out from around 540 ng total RNA with a constant-region primer. Three nested multiplex PCR rounds, a slightly modified ARM-PCR method, built the TCR beta libraries. TRBV1-TRBV30 forward primers paired with a C-beta reverse primer were used in the first two PCR rounds, which ran around 10 cycles each. TCRdb re-called the multiplex PCR reads with MiXCR, one entry per CDR3 protein. The sample includes approximately 300,000 distinct CDR3 sequences, 50% to 70% of them seen just once. The data stem from a study of tumor-infiltrating lymphocytes in primary liver carcinoma. Germline lookup yields CDR1 SGDLS and CDR2 YYNGEE. Trimming removed 0 bases at V and 0 bases at J, with 18 bases between. The CDR3 contains 18 residues.

General observations from the study: No comparison of CD4+ and CD8+ repertoires was made, since the samples were bulk unsorted. Against blood, tumors held a significantly higher top-250-clone fraction (p = 0.039). Reduced overlap was seen in tumor-adjacent and tumor-blood pairs versus tumor region pairs.

Sequencing was done on a sample of peripheral blood. The TCR comes from a man aged 35-49 years with primary liver carcinoma and hepatitis B virus infection. V and J are TRBV9 and TRBJ1-2; perhaps TRBD1 as D (5 bases). The CDR3 coding sequence is TGTGCCAGCAGCGTAGAGGGCGGCCGGACACTACCTAACTATGGCTACACCTTC. Translated: CASSVEGGRTLPNYGYTF.